Below are 2 T cell receptor beta chains sequenced from a single sample in a study of blood T cell repertoires in COVID-19. Assay: immunoSEQ multiplex PCR; the TCRdb copy retains only in-frame clones and omits some. In the table there are under 400,000 clones, roughly 86% of which are singletons. Sequencing was carried out using PBMCs or T cells enriched from blood (not recorded which). The receptors originated from a woman in her thirties who had been exposed to COVID-19.

The chain carries TRBV7-9 and TRBJ2-1; 10 bases agree with TRBD2. From germline, CDR1 is SEHNR and CDR2 FQNEAQ (reference sequence). Trimming removed 3 bases from V and 4 bases from J; junction bases left unmatched: 6. The CDR3 is 16 amino acids. The CDR3 sequence: CASSFSRTSGYNEQFF. CDR3 nucleotide sequence: TGTGCCAGCAGCTTTTCCCGGACTAGCGGATACAATGAGCAGTTCTTC.

Note on this clone: Other DNA sequences in the same sample also yield this CDR3. V usage is TRBV5-1 and J usage is TRBJ2-1, with 8 bases matching TRBD2. Germline trimming cut 4 bases from V and 2 bases from J; bases unmatched to any gene: 5. Germline values: CDR1 SGHRS, CDR2 YFSETQ. This CDR3 has 15 residues. The CDR3 loop is CASSATSGAYNEQFF. As DNA, the CDR3 is TGCGCCAGCAGCGCAACTAGCGGAGCCTACAATGAGCAGTTCTTC.